The source of this T cell receptor (beta chain) is a study of T cell repertoires in cytomegalovirus infection. TCRdb reprocessed the reads via MiXCR and lists one record per CDR3 protein. Of some 77,000 distinct CDR3 sequences listed, more than 3% are singletons. In its sample, this clonotype was seen many times. V gave up 6 bases and J gave up 3 bases, with 17 bases separating them. The CDR3 contains 15 residues. V usage is TRBV12-3 or TRBV12-4 and J usage is TRBJ1-2; TRBD1 might be the D (6 bases). The receptor's source is a human donor in good health (CMV status not recorded). Some clones in this sample may be carry-over from other donors' samples. What was sequenced was PBMCs. CDR3 sequence: CASRRTSTGYYGYTF. The CDR3 DNA reads as TGTGCCAGCAGGCGCACCTCTACAGGGTACTATGGCTACACCTTC.